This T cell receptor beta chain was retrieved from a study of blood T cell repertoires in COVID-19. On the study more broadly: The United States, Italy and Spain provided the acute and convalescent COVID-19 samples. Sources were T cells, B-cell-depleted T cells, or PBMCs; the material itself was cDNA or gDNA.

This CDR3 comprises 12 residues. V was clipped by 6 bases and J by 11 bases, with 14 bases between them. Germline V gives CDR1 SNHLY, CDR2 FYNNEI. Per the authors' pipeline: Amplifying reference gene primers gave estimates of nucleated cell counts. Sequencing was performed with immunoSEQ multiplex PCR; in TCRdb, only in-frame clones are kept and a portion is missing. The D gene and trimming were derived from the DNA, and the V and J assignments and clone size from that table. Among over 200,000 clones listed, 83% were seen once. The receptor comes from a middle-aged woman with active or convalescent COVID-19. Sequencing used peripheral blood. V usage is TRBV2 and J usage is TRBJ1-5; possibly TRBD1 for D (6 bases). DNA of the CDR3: TGTGCCAGCAGCCGAGGGGGTCGGGCCCAGCATTTT. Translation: CASSRGGRAQHF.